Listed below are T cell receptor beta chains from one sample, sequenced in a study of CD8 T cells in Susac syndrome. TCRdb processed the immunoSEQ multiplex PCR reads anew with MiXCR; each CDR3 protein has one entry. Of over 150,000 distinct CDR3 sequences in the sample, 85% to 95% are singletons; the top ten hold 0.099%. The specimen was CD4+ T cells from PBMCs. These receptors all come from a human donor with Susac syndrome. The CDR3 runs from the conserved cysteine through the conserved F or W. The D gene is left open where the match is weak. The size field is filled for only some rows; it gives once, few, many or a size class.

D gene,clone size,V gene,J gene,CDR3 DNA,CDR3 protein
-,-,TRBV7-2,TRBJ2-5,TGTGCCAGCAGCTTAGTAAGAGGGGTCAAGGAGACCCAGTACTTC,CASSLVRGVKETQYF
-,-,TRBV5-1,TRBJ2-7,TGCGCCAGCAGCTTGGGGACTGGGCGGTACGAGCAGTACTTC,CASSLGTGRYEQYF
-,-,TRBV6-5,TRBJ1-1,TGTGCCAGCAGTGACAGAGGGAGGGAAGCTTTCTTT,CASSDRGREAFF
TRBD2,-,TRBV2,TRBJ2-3,TGTGCCAGCAGGCTAGCGGGGGGCACAGATACGCAGTATTTT,CASRLAGGTDTQYF
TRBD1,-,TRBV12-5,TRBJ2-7,TGTGCTAGTGGTCGGGACAGCTCCTACGAGCAGTACTTC,CASGRDSSYEQYF
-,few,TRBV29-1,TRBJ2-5,TGCAGCGTTGAAAGGGGTCAAGAGACCCAGTACTTC,CSVERGQETQYF
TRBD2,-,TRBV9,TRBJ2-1,TGTGCCAGCAGCAGCAGACTAGCGGGAGAGACCCATGAGCAGTTCTTC,CASSSRLAGETHEQFF
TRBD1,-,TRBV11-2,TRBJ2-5,TGTGCCAGCAGCTCCACTCCGACAGGGGAAGAGACCCAGTACTTC,CASSSTPTGEETQYF
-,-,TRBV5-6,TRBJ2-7,TGTGCCAGCAGCTTCCGGCGGACGGGGTCCTACGAGCAGTACTTC,CASSFRRTGSYEQYF
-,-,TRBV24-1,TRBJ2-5,TGTGCCACCAGTGACCAGTACCAAGAGACCCAGTACTTC,CATSDQYQETQYF
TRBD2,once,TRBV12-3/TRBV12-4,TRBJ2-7,TGTGCCAGCAGTTTCAGCGGGGGAAACTACGAGCAGTACTTC,CASSFSGGNYEQYF